This T cell receptor beta chain stems from a study of post-analysis software for immune sequencing data (dated by TCRdb to about 2015). In the study overall: Relapsing-remitting, secondary progressive and progressive-relapsing multiple sclerosis were recorded as disease courses, and subtype annotation was lacking for some patients. A subset of samples was prepared in parallel using single-end sample barcoding, then pooled and co-amplified after Illumina adapter ligation. Patient repertoires were compared against ten to eleven previously published healthy control repertoires from donors aged about 6 to 25 years.

Study-wide conclusions, independent of this receptor: The control group was slightly older than the multiple sclerosis patient group. Direct clustering with F measure showed strong co-clustering of samples prepared in the same batch, prompting a batch-effect correction. Compared with controls, multiple sclerosis patients had significantly lower normalized Chao1 diversity, a finding suggesting substantial peripheral T-cell clonal expansion.

The time point label, as the study defines it: second blood draw from one MS patient after hematopoietic stem cell transplantation. To demonstrate the VDJtools post-analysis software, the study profiled TCR beta repertoires from the peripheral blood of 10 to 15 young patients with multiple sclerosis. The patients with multiple sclerosis were children and adolescents between roughly 6 and 16 years of age. Receptors were amplified or captured by PCR. Sequencing relied on an Illumina HiSeq 2500. Unique molecular identifiers were incorporated into TCR beta cDNA libraries to reduce PCR and sequencing biases. Some 500,000 cDNA molecules were obtained per 1 to 10 million input T cells, so each molecule approximated one T cell. Patient libraries were prepared and sequenced with the same protocol used for the earlier healthy control dataset. Within a given batch, samples were prepared together, multiplexed and sequenced on the same HiSeq lane. In the source study's methods: Raw barcoded reads were processed with MIGEC, and single-read molecular identifier groups were discarded before consensus assembly and CDR3 extraction. VDJtools was used for post-analysis of the clonotype tables, with diversity normalized by down-sampling every dataset to the smallest sample size. In repertoire overlap clustering, CDR3 amino acid sequences, but not nucleotide sequences, were matched to correct batch-related cross-sample contamination. The raw public reads went through TCRdb reprocessing: fastp at Q25, MiXCR clone calling, in-frame beta chains kept. Merged by CDR3 protein, the rows form single entries marked with the most common genes and DNA. The V and J calls and clone size are TCRdb's, not the authors'. The sample includes about 160,000 distinct CDR3 sequences, with about 37% observed a single time. The biggest ten clones account for 25% to 35% of the sample.

A few counts support this clonotype. The antigen this receptor binds is unknown. At one end, the junction sequence differs from germline, possibly due to a read error. Sequenced material: blood, taken after autologous hematopoietic stem cell transplantation. The sequence derives from a girl between 5 and 17 years old with multiple sclerosis. Donor details come from another sample of the same person, matched by shared clones.

The CDR3: CAGSLTGGETQYF. The DNA sequence reads TGTGCCGGCAGCTTAACAGGCGGGGAGACCCAGTACTTC. Recombination joined TRBV7-2 with TRBJ2-5; the D gene is perhaps TRBD1 or TRBD2, as each covers 5 bases. CDR1 and CDR2, looked up from the germline V gene, are SGHTA and FQGNSA. The CDR3 sequence holds 13 residues, the cysteine and phenylalanine included. Only CDR3 DNA remains: 39 bases, in frame from the first base.